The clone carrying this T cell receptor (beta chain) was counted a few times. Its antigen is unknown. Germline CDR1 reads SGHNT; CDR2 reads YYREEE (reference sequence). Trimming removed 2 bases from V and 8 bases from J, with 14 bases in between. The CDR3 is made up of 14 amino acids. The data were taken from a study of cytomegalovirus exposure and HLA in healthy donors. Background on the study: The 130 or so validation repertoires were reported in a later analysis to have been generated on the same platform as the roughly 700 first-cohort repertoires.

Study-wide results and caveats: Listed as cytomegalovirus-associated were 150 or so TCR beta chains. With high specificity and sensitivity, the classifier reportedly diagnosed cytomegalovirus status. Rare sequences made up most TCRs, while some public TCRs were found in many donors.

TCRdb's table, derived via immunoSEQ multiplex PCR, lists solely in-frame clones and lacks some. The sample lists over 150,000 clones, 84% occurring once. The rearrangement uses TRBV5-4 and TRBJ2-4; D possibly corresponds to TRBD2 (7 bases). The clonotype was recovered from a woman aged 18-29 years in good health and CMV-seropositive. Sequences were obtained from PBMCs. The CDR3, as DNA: TGTGCCAGCAGCTTTAAACAAGGGGGGGACATTCAGTACTTC. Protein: CASSFKQGGDIQYF.